The next 21 T cell receptor beta chains were all read from a single sample in a study of cytomegalovirus exposure and HLA in healthy donors. The PCR had 60 Vbeta and 13 Jbeta primers. Clones were read by immunoSEQ multiplex PCR, and TCRdb kept only the in-frame ones, dropping some. The sample records 150,000 to 200,000 clones, 75% to 85% being singletons. The sequenced sample consisted of PBMCs. These receptors were obtained from a woman in her twenties or thirties in good health and CMV-seronegative.

V and J are TRBV10-3 and TRBJ1-6; D remains unclear. The CDR3 sequence is 13 residues long. Germline V gene sequence: CDR1 ENHRY, CDR2 SYGVKD. Trimming cost V 6 bases and J 5 bases, with 8 bases left between them. This CDR3 is CAISGLDNSPLHF. The CDR3 nucleotides read TGTGCCATCAGCGGTCTCGATAATTCACCCCTCCACTTT.

This chain uses TRBV9 with TRBJ2-7, with 12 bases fitting TRBD2. V dropped 7 bases and J dropped 6; count of bases not matched to a gene: 5. Germline V gene lookup returns CDR1 SGDLS and CDR2 YYNGEE. The CDR3 is made up of 13 amino acids. CDR3 DNA: TGTGCCAGCGGCAGACTAGCGGGAGCCGAGCAGTACTTC. Protein sequence: CASGRLAGAEQYF.

A note on this clone: At one end, the junction sequence differs from germline, possibly due to a read error. The CDR3 bases are TGTGCCAGCAGCTTAGTTGGCGGGAACGCCGGGGAGCTGTTTTTT. Its translation: CASSLVGGNAGELFF. V and J are TRBV7-2 and TRBJ2-2, with D perhaps matching TRBD2 (6 bases). Germline lookup yields CDR1 SGHTA and CDR2 FQGNSA. The CDR3 is 15 residues long.

The V call is TRBV7-2, the J call TRBJ2-1; 8 positions match TRBD1. With 4 bases clipped from V and 6 bases from J, the junction kept 2 bases outside the gene matches. The germline V gene encodes CDR1 SGHTA and CDR2 FQGNSA. The CDR3 length is 13 residues. The CDR3 loop reads CASSYGTGNEQFF. CDR3 DNA: TGTGCCAGCAGCTACGGGACAGGCAATGAGCAGTTCTTC.

This chain uses TRBV7-3 with TRBJ1-2; TRBD1 agrees at 9 bases. J lost 8 bases, V lost 5 bases, and 6 bases had no gene match. CDR1 and CDR2 (germline): SGHTA, FQGTGA. The CDR3 is 13 residues long. The CDR3 DNA reads as TGTGCCAGCAGCCTGAGACAGGGGGACGGCTACACCTTC. As protein: CASSLRQGDGYTF.

The rearrangement joins TRBV7-2 to TRBJ2-5, with a weak D call TRBD1 (6 bases). The J call may be wrong; the DNA end is better matched by TRBJ2-7. Germline assignment: CDR1 SGHTA and CDR2 FQGNSA. This CDR3 is 14 amino acids long. The CDR3, as DNA: TGTGCCAGCAGCTTAAATAACAGGGCCTACGAGCAGTACTTC. It is translated as CASSLNNRAYEQYF.

This chain links TRBV6-1 with TRBJ1-1, with 9 nucleotides matching TRBD1. J gave up 3 bases and V 4 bases, and 9 bases lay outside the gene matches. Germline CDR1 MNHNS, CDR2 SASEGT. CDR3 length: 16 amino acids. Here the CDR3 DNA reads TGTGCCAGCAGTGGCCTTTTAACAGGGGGCTACACTGAAGCTTTCTTT. This encodes CASSGLLTGGYTEAFF.

This clone was counted a single time. The chain joins TRBV13 to TRBJ2-5, with TRBD1 identical over 8 bases. V trimming: 5 bases; J trimming: 5 bases; junction bases outside the gene matches: 16. The CDR3 extends over 17 amino acids. Germline CDR1 is PRHDT and CDR2 is FYEKMQ (reference sequence). The CDR3 nucleotides read TGTGCCAGCAGCCCAACTCGGACAGGGTTGTATCCGGAGACCCAGTACTTC. Amino acid sequence: CASSPTRTGLYPETQYF. The full variable domain, with the rest looked up from reference TRBV13 and TRBJ2-5, is AAGVIQSPRHLIKEKRETATLKCYPIPRHDTVYWYQQGPGQDPQFLISFYEKMQSDKGSIPDRFSAQQFSDYHSELNMSSLELGDSALYFCASSPTRTGLYPETQYFGPGTRLLVL.

CDR3 sequence reads: CAWSRGRVFGADTQYF. The CDR3 coding sequence is TGTGCCTGGAGTCGAGGCAGGGTATTTGGGGCAGATACGCAGTATTTT. The chain employs TRBV30 and TRBJ2-3, with D perhaps matching TRBD1 (5 bases). V lost 2 bases and J 4 bases, leaving 19 bases between the germline ends. CDR1 GTSNPN and CDR2 SVGIG come from the germline V gene (reference sequence). This CDR3 comprises 16 residues.

The rearrangement joins TRBV4-1 to TRBJ2-3; TRBD1 matches at 7 bases. CDR3 size: 15 residues. Unmatched junction bases numbered 9, after V lost 3 bases and J lost 6 bases. Germline-derived CDR1 and CDR2 are MGHRA and YSYEKL. The CDR3 DNA reads TGCGCCAGCAGCCACTACGGGACAGCGTTCGATACGCAGTATTTT. Its protein is CASSHYGTAFDTQYF.

This chain links TRBV7-8 with TRBJ2-3; possibly TRBD2 for D (5 bases). CDR1 SGHVS and CDR2 FQNEAQ come from the germline V gene. The CDR3 sequence is 14 residues long. Trimming took off 8 bases at V and 0 bases at J, with 12 bases between the two ends. The CDR3 sequence is CASASGTSTDTQYF. In nucleotides, the CDR3 is TGTGCCAGCGCGAGCGGCACCAGCACAGATACGCAGTATTTT.

The chain combines TRBV5-3 with TRBJ1-1; D remains unclear. TRBV5-3 is known as an ORF, though its function is uncertain. The CDR3 length is 13 residues. The germline V and J ends were trimmed by 1 base and 1 base, with 5 bases remaining between them. The CDR3 here is CARSLTGNTEAFF. The CDR3 region has the DNA TGTGCCAGAAGCTTGACCGGGAACACTGAAGCTTTCTTT.

J is TRBJ1-2 and V is TRBV7-3, with 9 bases aligning to TRBD1. CDR1 is SGHTA, CDR2 FQGTGA, per germline. Trimming removed 1 base from V and 7 bases from J; junction bases left unmatched: 7. This CDR3 contains 15 residues. CDR3 loop: CASSLKTGGLGGYTF. The CDR3 nucleotides are TGTGCCAGCAGCTTAAAGACAGGGGGTCTTGGTGGCTACACCTTC.

Points on this clone: The junction differs from germline at one of its ends, possibly a read error. This chain joins TRBV7-7 and TRBJ2-3, with D perhaps matching TRBD2 (5 bases). Germline lookup yields CDR1 SSHAT and CDR2 FNYEAQ (reference sequence). CDR3 length: 14 residues. As DNA, the CDR3 is TGTGCTAGCAGCTCCGGGGAAGGCACAGATACGCAGTATTTT. Translated, it gives CASSSGEGTDTQYF. Full variable domain (remainder filled in from reference TRBV7-7 and TRBJ2-3): GAGVSQSPRYKVTKRGQDVTLRCDPISSHATLYWYQQALGQGPEFLTYFNYEAQPDKSGLPSDRFSAERPEGSISTLTIQRTEQRDSAMYRCASSSGEGTDTQYFGPGTRLTVL.

The chain couples TRBV14 to TRBJ2-7; 8 bases are shared with TRBD2. Germline V gene sequence: CDR1 SGHDN, CDR2 FVKESK. The CDR3 totals 14 residues. V dropped 2 bases and J dropped 4; count of bases not matched to a gene: 4. CDR3 coding DNA: TGTGCCAGCAGCCAAATAGCGGGAAAGTACGAGCAGTACTTC. Translated: CASSQIAGKYEQYF.

This clone was seen a single time. The chain joins TRBV9 to TRBJ2-5, with 7 bases matching TRBD2. The last part of the DNA fits TRBJ2-7 better; the J call may be wrong. Germline V gene lookup returns CDR1 SGDLS and CDR2 YYNGEE. The CDR3 spans 14 residues. Here the CDR3 DNA reads TGTGCCAGCGGTAGGACCGCGGGAGATTACGAGCAGTACTTC. Protein sequence: CASGRTAGDYEQYF.

This chain connects TRBV6-6 to TRBJ1-1; D perhaps matches TRBD1 (5 bases). The V end lost 2 bases, the J end lost 3 bases, and 10 bases lay between the germline ends. Germline V gene data show CDR1 as MNHNY and CDR2 as SVGAGI (reference sequence). The CDR3 sequence is 14 residues long. CDR3 DNA: TGTGCCAGCAGTTACAGACAGATCTACACTGAAGCTTTCTTT. It yields the protein CASSYRQIYTEAFF.

The rearrangement uses TRBV2 and TRBJ2-2, with TRBD1 identical over 7 bases. This CDR3 comprises 16 residues. The V segment lost 4 bases and the J segment 1 base; nucleotides outside the gene matches: 6. CDR1 is SNHLY, CDR2 FYNNEI, per germline. The CDR3 spells CASSGLGTENTGELFF. CDR3 DNA sequence: TGTGCCAGCAGTGGACTGGGGACAGAGAACACCGGGGAGCTGTTTTTT.

This clone has just one count. The V gene is TRBV4-3, the J gene TRBJ1-1; the match to TRBD1 covers 7 bases. Germline CDR1 is LGHNA and CDR2 is YSLEER. Trimming took 3 bases from V and 10 from J; bases not matched to a gene: 14. The CDR3 totals 15 residues. The CDR3 DNA reads as TGCGCCAGCAGCCAGGACTTGGACAGGACGTTTGCAGCTTTCTTT. Translating gives CASSQDLDRTFAAFF.

The gene calls are TRBV7-9 and TRBJ1-4, with a tentative D call TRBD1 (5 bases). V was trimmed by 6 bases and J by 8 bases, leaving 13 bases between them. The CDR3 runs 13 residues. Germline V CDR1 and CDR2: SEHNR, FQNEAQ (reference sequence). CDR3 DNA: TGTGCCAGCAGGCCCGGGACTGGCGAAAAACTGTTTTTT. This sequence encodes CASRPGTGEKLFF.

This chain links TRBV19 with TRBJ2-1; 9 bases agree with TRBD1. Unmatched junction bases numbered 5, after V lost 5 bases and J lost 6 bases. The CDR3 spans 14 residues. Germline-derived CDR1 and CDR2 are LNHDA and SQIVND (reference sequence). CDR3 residues: CASSSLGQGNEQFF. DNA for the CDR3: TGTGCCAGTAGTTCGCTGGGACAGGGCAATGAGCAGTTCTTC.